This T cell receptor beta chain originates from a study of T cell responses to AZD1222 COVID-19 vaccine. Sequencing was performed with immunoSEQ multiplex PCR; in TCRdb, only in-frame clones are kept and a portion is missing. The profile covers roughly 150,000 clones, with 92% appearing a single time and around 1.3% taken by the ten largest. About this clone: What it binds is not known.

General study results and limits: Most donors were white British, females outnumbered males, and clonal diversity was possibly underestimated. Sampled repertoires all dated from after the peak T cell response.

The CDR3 length is 13 residues. Germline V lookup: CDR1 SGHAT, CDR2 FQNNGV. V lost 5 bases, J lost 2 bases, and 10 bases lay in between. The sample was peripheral blood, taken on day 0 of AZD1222 vaccination. The sequence was obtained from an adult in good health. This chain links TRBV11-2 with TRBJ2-7; D perhaps matches TRBD2 (6 bases). CDR3 residues: CASSPDYTYEQYF. As DNA, the CDR3 is TGTGCCAGCAGCCCGGACTATACCTACGAGCAGTACTTC.